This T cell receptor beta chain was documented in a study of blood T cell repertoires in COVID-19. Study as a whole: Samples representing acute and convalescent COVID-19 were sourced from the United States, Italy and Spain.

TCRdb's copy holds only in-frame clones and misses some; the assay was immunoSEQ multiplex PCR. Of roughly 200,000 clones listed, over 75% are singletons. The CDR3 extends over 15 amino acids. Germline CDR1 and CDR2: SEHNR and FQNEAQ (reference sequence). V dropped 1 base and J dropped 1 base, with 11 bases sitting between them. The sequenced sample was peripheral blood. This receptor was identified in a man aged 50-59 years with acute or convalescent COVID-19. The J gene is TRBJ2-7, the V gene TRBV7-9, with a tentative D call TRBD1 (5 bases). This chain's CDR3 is CASSLVSAGSYEQYF. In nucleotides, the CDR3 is TGTGCCAGCAGCTTAGTTTCCGCAGGGTCCTACGAGCAGTACTTC.